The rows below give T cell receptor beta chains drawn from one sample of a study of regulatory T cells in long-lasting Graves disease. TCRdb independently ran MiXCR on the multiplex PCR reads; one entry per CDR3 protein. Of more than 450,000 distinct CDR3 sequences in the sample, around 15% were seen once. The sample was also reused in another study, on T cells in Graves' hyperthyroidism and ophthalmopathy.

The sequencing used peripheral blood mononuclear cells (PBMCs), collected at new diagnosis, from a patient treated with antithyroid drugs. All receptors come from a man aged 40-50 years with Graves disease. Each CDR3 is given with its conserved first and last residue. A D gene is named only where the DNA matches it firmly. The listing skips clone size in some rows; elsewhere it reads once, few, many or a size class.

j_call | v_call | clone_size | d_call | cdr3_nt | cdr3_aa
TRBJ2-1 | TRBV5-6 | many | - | TGTGCCAGCAGTAGGTCCCACGGGCCCACCTGGAATGAGCAGTTCTTC | CASSRSHGPTWNEQFF
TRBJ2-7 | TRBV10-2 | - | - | TGCGCCAGCAGTGATGGGCTTATATACGAGCAGTACTTC | CASSDGLIYEQYF
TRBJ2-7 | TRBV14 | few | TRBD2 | TGTGCCAGCAGGGCTAGCGGCTACGAGCAGTACTTC | CASRASGYEQYF
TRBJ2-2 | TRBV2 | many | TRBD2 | TGTGCCAGCAGTGAAAGGACTAGCGGGACCGGGGAGCTGTTTTTT | CASSERTSGTGELFF
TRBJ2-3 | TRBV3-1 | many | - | TGTGCCAGCAGCCAAGATCGTCCGGGACGGGCAGATACGCAGTATTTT | CASSQDRPGRADTQYF
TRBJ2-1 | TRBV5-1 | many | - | TGCGCCAGCAGCTTTCGGCAGGGAGGGGGTGAGCAGTTCTTC | CASSFRQGGGEQFF
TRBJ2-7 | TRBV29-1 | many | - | TGCAGCGTTGAAGATCTGGTCGGGGAAAGCTACGAGCAGTACTTC | CSVEDLVGESYEQYF
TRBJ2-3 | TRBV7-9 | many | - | TGTGCCAGCAGCTTAGTCAGGGGCGGTAACGCAGATACGCAGTATTTT | CASSLVRGGNADTQYF
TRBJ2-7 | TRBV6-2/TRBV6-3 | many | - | TGTGCCAGCAGCCCCGCCCCCTACGAGCAGTACTTC | CASSPAPYEQYF
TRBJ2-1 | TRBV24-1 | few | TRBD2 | TGTGCCACCAGTGAGCTAGCGGGAGGGCCCAATGAGCAGTTCTTC | CATSELAGGPNEQFF
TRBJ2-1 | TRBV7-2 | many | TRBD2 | TGTGCCAGCAGCTTACGCACTAGCGATGAGCAGTTCTTC | CASSLRTSDEQFF
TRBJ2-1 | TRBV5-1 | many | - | TGTGCCAGCAGTCCGAGCGGACCCTCCTACAATGAGCAGTTCTTC | CASSPSGPSYNEQFF
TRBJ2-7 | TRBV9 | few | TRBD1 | TGTGCCAGCAGCCCGGGACAGGGGCGCGTCTCCTACGAGCAGTACTTC | CASSPGQGRVSYEQYF
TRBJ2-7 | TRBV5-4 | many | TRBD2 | TGTGCCAGCAGCTCAGGGACTAGATCGGGCTCCGAGCAGTACTTC | CASSSGTRSGSEQYF
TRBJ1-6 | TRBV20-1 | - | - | TGCAGTGCTAGAGATCTGGGCAGGGGATCGGTAATCGGTTCACCCCTCCACTTT | CSARDLGRGSVIGSPLHF
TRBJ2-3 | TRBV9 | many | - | TGTGCCAGCAGCGTATCCCCACAGGGAGATACGCAGTATTTT | CASSVSPQGDTQYF
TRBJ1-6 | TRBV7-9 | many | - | TGTGCCAGCAGCAAAGGGACACCGAATTCACCCCTCCACTTT | CASSKGTPNSPLHF
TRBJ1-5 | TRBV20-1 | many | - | TGCAGTGCCACCCATAGCAATCAGCCCCAGCATTTT | CSATHSNQPQHF
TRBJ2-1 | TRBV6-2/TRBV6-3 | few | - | TGTGCCAGCAGGGGAAAGGAAAGGGGCTACAATGAGCAGTTCTTC | CASRGKERGYNEQFF
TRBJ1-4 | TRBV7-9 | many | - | TGTGCCAGCAGCATAGGGACCCCTTCGGTTGAAAAACTGTTTTTT | CASSIGTPSVEKLFF
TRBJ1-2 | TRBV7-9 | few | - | TGTGCCAGCAGCTTGGGAGGACCGAGTGGCTACACCTTC | CASSLGGPSGYTF
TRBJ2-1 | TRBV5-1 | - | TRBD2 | TGCGCCAGCAGCTCCATAGCGGGAGGCAATGAGCAGTTCTTC | CASSSIAGGNEQFF
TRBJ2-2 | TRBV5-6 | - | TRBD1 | TGTGCCAGCAGCACTGGACAGGTGCTTGACACCGGGGAGCTGTTTTTT | CASSTGQVLDTGELFF
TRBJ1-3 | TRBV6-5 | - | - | TGTGCCAGCAGTTACCAGCAGGGCCACTCTGGAAACACCATATATTTT | CASSYQQGHSGNTIYF
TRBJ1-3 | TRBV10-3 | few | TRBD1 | TGTGCCGTCCAGGGGGCATCGGGAAACACCATATATTTT | CAVQGASGNTIYF
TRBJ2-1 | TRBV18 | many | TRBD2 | TGTGCCAGCTCACGAGCGGGAGGGTACAATGAGCAGTTCTTC | CASSRAGGYNEQFF
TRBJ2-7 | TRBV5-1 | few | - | TGCGCCAGCGGACCTGCGAGTACCTACGAGCAGTACTTC | CASGPASTYEQYF
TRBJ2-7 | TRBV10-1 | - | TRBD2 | TGCGCCAGCAATATTGGACTAGCGGGGACCTACGAGCAGTACTTC | CASNIGLAGTYEQYF
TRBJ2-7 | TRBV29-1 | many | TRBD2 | TGCAGCGTTGCCGGGCTAGCGGGAGTTAGTCGGCAGTACTTC | CSVAGLAGVSRQYF
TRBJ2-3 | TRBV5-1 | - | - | TGCGCCAGCAGCTTGGTTCGCGGGGACTGGCCAGATACGCAGTATTTT | CASSLVRGDWPDTQYF